This TCR beta chain was obtained from a study of blood T cell repertoires in COVID-19. In the study overall: Collection of acute and convalescent COVID-19 samples took place in the United States, Italy and Spain.

Trimming took 0 bases from V and 8 from J, leaving 13 bases between them. This CDR3 has 14 amino acids. The V gene's germline CDR1 is MNHEY and CDR2 SVGAGI. Using immunoSEQ multiplex PCR, the repertoire was profiled, and TCRdb retains in-frame clones only, with some absent. The data show roughly 55,000 clones, just over 85% seen once. The chain is built from TRBV6-5 and TRBJ1-2; D uncertain. The clonotype was recovered from a man in his 70s with active COVID-19. The sample was peripheral blood. In DNA form, the CDR3 reads TGTGCCAGCAGTTACTCGATGTCCACGGGGGGCTACACCTTC. It specifies CASSYSMSTGGYTF.